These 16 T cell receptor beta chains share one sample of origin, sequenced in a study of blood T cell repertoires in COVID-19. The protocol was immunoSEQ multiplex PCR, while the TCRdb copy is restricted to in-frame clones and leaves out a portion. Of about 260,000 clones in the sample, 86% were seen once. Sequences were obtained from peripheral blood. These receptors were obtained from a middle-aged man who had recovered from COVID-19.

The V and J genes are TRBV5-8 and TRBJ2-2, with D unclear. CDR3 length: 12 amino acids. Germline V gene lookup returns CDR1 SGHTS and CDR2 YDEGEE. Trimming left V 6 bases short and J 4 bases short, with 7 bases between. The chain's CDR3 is CASTPGTGELFF. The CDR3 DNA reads TGTGCCAGCACACCAGGCACCGGGGAGCTGTTTTTT.

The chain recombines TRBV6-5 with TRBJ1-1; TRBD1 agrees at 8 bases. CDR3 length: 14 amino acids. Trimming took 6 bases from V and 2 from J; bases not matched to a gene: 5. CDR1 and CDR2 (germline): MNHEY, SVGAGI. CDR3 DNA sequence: TGTGCCAGCAGAAATACAGGGGGAAACACTGAAGCTTTCTTT. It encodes CASRNTGGNTEAFF.

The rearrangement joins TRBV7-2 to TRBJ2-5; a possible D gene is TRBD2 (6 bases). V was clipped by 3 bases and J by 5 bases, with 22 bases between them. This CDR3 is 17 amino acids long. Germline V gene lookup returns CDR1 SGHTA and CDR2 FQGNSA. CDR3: CASSFRFGRSGGETQYF. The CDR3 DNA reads TGTGCCAGCAGCTTTCGGTTCGGGCGGAGCGGAGGGGAGACCCAGTACTTC.

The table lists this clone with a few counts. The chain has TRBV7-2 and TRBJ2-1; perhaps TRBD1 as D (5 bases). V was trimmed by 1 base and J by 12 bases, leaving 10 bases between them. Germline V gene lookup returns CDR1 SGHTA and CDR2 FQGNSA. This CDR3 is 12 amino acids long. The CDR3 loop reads CASSLGGPTQFF. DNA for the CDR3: TGTGCCAGCAGCTTAGGGGGCCCGACGCAGTTCTTC.

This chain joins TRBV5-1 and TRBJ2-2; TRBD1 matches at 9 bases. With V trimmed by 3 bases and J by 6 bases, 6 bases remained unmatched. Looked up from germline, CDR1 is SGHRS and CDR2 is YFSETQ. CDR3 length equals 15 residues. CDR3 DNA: TGCGCCAGCAGCTACGGACAGGGGAATGCCGGGGAGCTGTTTTTT. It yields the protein CASSYGQGNAGELFF.

The CDR3 DNA is TGTGCCAGCAGCTCCTACTTAGGGGGCCCGGGAGATACGCAGTATTTT. Translation: CASSSYLGGPGDTQYF. The chain combines TRBV7-2 with TRBJ2-3, with 7 bases that match TRBD1. The germline gives CDR1 SGHTA, CDR2 FQGNSA. This CDR3 has 16 amino acids. The V gene end was trimmed by 4 bases and the J gene end by 5 bases; junction bases not matched to a gene: 12.

The CDR3 DNA sequence: TGTGCCAGCAAGTGGGGGGGCGGTCAGCCCCAGCATTTT. Residues: CASKWGGGQPQHF. The chain combines TRBV2 with TRBJ1-5; TRBD1 is a possible D gene (6 bases). Germline assignment: CDR1 SNHLY and CDR2 FYNNEI. Trimming shortened V by 7 bases and J by 6 bases, and 13 bases separated the two germline ends. CDR3 length equals 13 residues.

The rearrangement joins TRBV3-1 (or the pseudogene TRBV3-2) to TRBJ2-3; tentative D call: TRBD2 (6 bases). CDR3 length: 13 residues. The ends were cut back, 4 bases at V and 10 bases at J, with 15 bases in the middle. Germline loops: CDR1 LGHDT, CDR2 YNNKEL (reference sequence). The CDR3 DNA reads TGTGCCAGCAGCCTCCTAAGGGACTCGGCGCAGTATTTT. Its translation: CASSLLRDSAQYF.

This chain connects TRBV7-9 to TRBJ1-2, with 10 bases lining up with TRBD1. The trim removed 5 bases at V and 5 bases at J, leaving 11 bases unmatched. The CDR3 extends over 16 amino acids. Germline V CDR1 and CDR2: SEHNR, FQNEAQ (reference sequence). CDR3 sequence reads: CASSVDPGTGAYGYTF. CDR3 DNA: TGTGCCAGCAGCGTAGACCCCGGGACAGGGGCTTATGGCTACACCTTC.

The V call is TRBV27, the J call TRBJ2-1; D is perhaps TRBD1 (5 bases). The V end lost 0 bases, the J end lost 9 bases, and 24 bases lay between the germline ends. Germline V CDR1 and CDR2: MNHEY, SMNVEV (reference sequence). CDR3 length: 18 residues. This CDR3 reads CASSLSPQPQGLRGEQFF. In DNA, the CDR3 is TGTGCCAGCAGTTTATCCCCCCAGCCCCAGGGTCTTAGGGGTGAGCAGTTCTTC.

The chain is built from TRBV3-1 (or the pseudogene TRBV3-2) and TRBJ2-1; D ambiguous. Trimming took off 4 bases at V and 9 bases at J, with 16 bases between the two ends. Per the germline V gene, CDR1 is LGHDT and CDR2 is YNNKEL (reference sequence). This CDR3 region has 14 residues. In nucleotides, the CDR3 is TGTGCCAGCAGCCGAACACCTGAGTCGGGTGAGCAGTTCTTC. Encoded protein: CASSRTPESGEQFF.

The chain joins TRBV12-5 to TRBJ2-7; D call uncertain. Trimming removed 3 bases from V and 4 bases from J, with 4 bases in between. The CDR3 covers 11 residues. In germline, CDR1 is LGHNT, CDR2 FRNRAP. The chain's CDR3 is CASGFRYEQYF. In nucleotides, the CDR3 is TGTGCTAGTGGTTTTAGATACGAGCAGTACTTC.

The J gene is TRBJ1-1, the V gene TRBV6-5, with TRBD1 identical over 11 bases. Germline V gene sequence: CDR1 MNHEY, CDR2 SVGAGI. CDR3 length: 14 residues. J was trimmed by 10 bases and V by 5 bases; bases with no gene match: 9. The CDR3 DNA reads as TGTGCCAGCAGTAGGGTCCGGACAGGGGGCTCAGCTTTCTTT. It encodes CASSRVRTGGSAFF.

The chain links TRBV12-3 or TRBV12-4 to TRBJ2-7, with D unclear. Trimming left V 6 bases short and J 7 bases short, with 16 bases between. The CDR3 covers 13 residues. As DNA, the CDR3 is TGTGCCAGCAGCCTCGTCCCATCTAGAGAGCAGTACTTC. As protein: CASSLVPSREQYF.

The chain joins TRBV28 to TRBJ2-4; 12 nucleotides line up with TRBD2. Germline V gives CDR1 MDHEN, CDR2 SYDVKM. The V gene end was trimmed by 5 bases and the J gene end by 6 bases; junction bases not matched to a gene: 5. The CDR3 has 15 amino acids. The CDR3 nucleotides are TGTGCCAGCAGTCGGACTAGCGGGGTTACAAACATTCAGTACTTC. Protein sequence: CASSRTSGVTNIQYF. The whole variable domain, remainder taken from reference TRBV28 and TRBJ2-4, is DVKVTQSSRYLVKRTGEKVFLECVQDMDHENMFWYRQDPGLGLRLIYFSYDVKMKEKGDIPEGYSVSREKKERFSLILESASTNQTSMYLCASSRTSGVTNIQYFGAGTRLSVL.

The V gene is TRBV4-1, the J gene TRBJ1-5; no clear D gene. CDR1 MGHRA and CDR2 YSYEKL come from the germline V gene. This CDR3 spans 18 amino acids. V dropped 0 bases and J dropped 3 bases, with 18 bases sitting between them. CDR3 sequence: CASSQDPHGVGNNQPQHF. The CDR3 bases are TGCGCCAGCAGCCAAGATCCCCACGGGGTCGGAAACAATCAGCCCCAGCATTTT.